The TCR beta chain under discussion was sequenced for a study of T cells expressing NK-cell markers. Whole-study findings and limits: Topping the CD3+CD56-NKG2C+ fraction as well were these clonotypes, in a few donors. Roughly six donors showed dominant NKG2C+ clonotypes comprising about 1.0-8% of their CD8+ T cells.

CDR1 and CDR2 (germline): SGHRS, YFSETQ. This CDR3 spans 11 amino acids. Of note for this clonotype: Its specificity is unknown.

TCR beta cDNA was made by 5'RACE template switching with UMIs. TCRdb reprocessed the 5' RACE reads, keeping one entry per CDR3 protein, no DNA. The sample table includes approximately 440,000 distinct CDR3 sequences. The receptor was isolated from a woman in her fifties or sixties in good health. Sequences were obtained from blood T cells: a sorted CD56 or NKG2C T cell subset, CD4+ or CD8+ T cells, or bulk PBMC T cells (not recorded which). V is TRBV5-1 and J is TRBJ2-4. CDR3 loop: CASADGNIQYF.